Shown below are 21 T cell receptor beta chains from a single sample sequenced in a study of PD-1 blockade in classical Hodgkin lymphoma. Libraries were prepared by immunoSEQ multiplex PCR; TCRdb keeps only in-frame clonotypes and omits some of them. The sample lists around 40,000 clones; around 80% were seen once. Each of the patients experienced relapse following autologous stem cell transplantation, and their brentuximab vedotin exposure differed. Source: peripheral blood mononuclear cells (PBMCs), taken at baseline. Every receptor here comes from a human donor with classical Hodgkin lymphoma.

V usage is TRBV5-1 and J usage is TRBJ2-1; unclear D gene. This CDR3 contains 14 residues. The germline V and J ends were trimmed by 4 bases and 5 bases, with 13 bases remaining between them. Germline values: CDR1 SGHRS, CDR2 YFSETQ. CDR3 bases: TGCGCCAGCAGCGCCGGGTCTCAGAACAATGAGCAGTTCTTC. Translating gives CASSAGSQNNEQFF.

The chain uses TRBV7-8 and TRBJ2-2; 9 nucleotides match TRBD2. CDR1 is SGHVS, CDR2 FQNEAQ, per germline. This CDR3 is 16 amino acids long. V gave up 1 base and J gave up 4 bases; unmatched junction bases: 4. CDR3 residues: CASSLERRGGTGELFF. The CDR3 bases are TGTGCCAGCAGCTTAGAGCGGCGGGGGGGCACCGGGGAGCTGTTTTTT.

This clone was detected only a few times. The chain couples TRBV19 to TRBJ1-2; weak D call: TRBD1 (5 bases). The germline CDR1 and CDR2 sequences are LNHDA and SQIVND (reference sequence). The CDR3 contains 10 residues. V lost 10 bases to trimming and J lost 7 bases, with 10 bases between them. DNA for the CDR3: TGTGCCACCCGGGGCGCTGGCTACACCTTC. Its protein product is CATRGAGYTF.

The chain carries TRBV4-3 and TRBJ2-1; 9 bases agree with TRBD1. Trimming at V came to 0 bases and at J to 0 bases, leaving 9 bases not matched to a gene. CDR1 and CDR2 from the germline V gene are LGHNA and YSLEER. This CDR3 is built from 19 residues. This CDR3 reads CASSQDRGQGPGSYNEQFF. The CDR3 DNA sequence: TGCGCCAGCAGCCAAGATAGGGGACAGGGCCCTGGCTCCTACAATGAGCAGTTCTTC.

Of note for this clone: The junction differs from germline at one of its ends, possibly a read error. This chain links TRBV5-3 with TRBJ2-3; D gene unclear. TRBV5-3 has ORF status, its function being uncertain. The CDR3 consists of 14 residues. CDR3: CASSQGPGTDTQYF. The CDR3, as DNA: TGCGCCAGCAGCCAAGGACCAGGCACAGATACGCAGTATTTT.

The gene calls are TRBV15 and TRBJ2-1; D unclear. This CDR3 comprises 13 residues. Germline loops: CDR1 LNHNV, CDR2 YYDKDF (reference sequence). The ends were cut back, 11 bases at V and 1 base at J, with 12 bases in the middle. The CDR3 is CAFHSASYNEQFF. In DNA, the CDR3 is TGTGCCTTCCACTCCGCATCCTACAATGAGCAGTTCTTC. The full variable domain, in which reference TRBV15 and TRBJ2-1 provide the parts outside the CDR3, is DAMVIQNPRYQVTQFGKPVTLSCSQTLNHNVMYWYQQKSSQAPKLLFHYYDKDFNNEADTPDNFQSRRPNTSFCFLDIRSPGLGDTAMYLCAFHSASYNEQFFGPGTRLTVL.

This rearrangement joins TRBV7-9 to TRBJ1-6; D perhaps matches TRBD1 (5 bases). In germline, CDR1 is SEHNR, CDR2 FQNEAQ (reference sequence). This CDR3 comprises 15 residues. V shed 6 bases and J shed 3 bases, with 12 bases lying between them. Here the CDR3 DNA reads TGTGCCAGCAGTATCGGGGGGGGCTATAATTCACCCCTCCACTTT. Translating it yields CASSIGGGYNSPLHF.

This chain connects TRBV10-3 to TRBJ1-1; TRBD1 matches 11 bases. This CDR3 spans 15 amino acids. Germline CDR1 reads ENHRY; CDR2 reads SYGVKD. V was pared by 3 bases and J by 4 bases, with 4 bases of the junction left unmatched. In DNA, the CDR3 is TGTGCCATCAGTGACCGGGACAGGGGGAGCACTGAAGCTTTCTTT. This gives the protein CAISDRDRGSTEAFF.

The gene calls are TRBV2 and TRBJ1-5; D is ambiguous. The V end lost 8 bases, the J end lost 2 bases, and 13 bases lay between the germline ends. The germline gives CDR1 SNHLY, CDR2 FYNNEI. The CDR3 is made up of 14 amino acids. The CDR3 reads CASGKGNGNQPQHF. CDR3 sequence (DNA): TGTGCCAGCGGGAAGGGCAACGGCAATCAGCCCCAGCATTTT.

About this clone itself: The same CDR3 arises from other DNA sequences in this sample as well. The CDR3 bases are TGTGCCAGCAGCTTAGGGACAGGGAACTATGGCTACACCTTC. Amino acid sequence: CASSLGTGNYGYTF. This chain connects TRBV13 to TRBJ1-2; 7 bases line up with TRBD1. Germline V gives CDR1 PRHDT, CDR2 FYEKMQ (reference sequence). The CDR3 runs 14 residues. The trim removed 0 bases at V and 2 bases at J, leaving 0 bases unmatched. Full variable domain (remainder filled in from reference TRBV13 and TRBJ1-2): AAGVIQSPRHLIKEKRETATLKCYPIPRHDTVYWYQQGPGQDPQFLISFYEKMQSDKGSIPDRFSAQQFSDYHSELNMSSLELGDSALYFCASSLGTGNYGYTFGSGTRLTVV.

This chain joins TRBV5-8 and TRBJ1-6, with D unresolved. V was pared by 4 bases and J by 0 bases, with 17 bases between. This CDR3 is 18 amino acids long. Germline lookup yields CDR1 SGHTS and CDR2 YDEGEE. CDR3 amino acids: CASSPEHEGSSYNSPLHF. The DNA for the CDR3 is TGTGCCAGCAGCCCCGAACATGAAGGGAGCTCCTATAATTCACCCCTCCACTTT.

This sequence joins TRBV9 and TRBJ2-3; tentatively, D is TRBD1 or TRBD2 (6 bases each). The CDR3 length is 15 residues. Germline V CDR1 and CDR2: SGDLS, YYNGEE. Trimming pared 0 bases from V and 2 bases from J, leaving 10 bases between. The CDR3 sequence is CASSVGGAHTDTQYF. For the CDR3, the DNA is TGTGCCAGCAGCGTAGGGGGGGCGCACACAGATACGCAGTATTTT. The variable domain in full, completed from reference TRBV9 and TRBJ2-3, reads DSGVTQTPKHLITATGQRVTLRCSPRSGDLSVYWYQQSLDQGLQFLIQYYNGEERAKGNILERFSAQQFPDLHSELNLSSLELGDSALYFCASSVGGAHTDTQYFGPGTRLTVL.

The chain joins TRBV10-3 to TRBJ2-7; TRBD2 might be the D (6 bases). V was clipped by 6 bases and J by 1 base, with 19 bases between them. The germline V gene has CDR1 ENHRY and CDR2 SYGVKD. The CDR3 is made up of 16 amino acids. The CDR3 here is CAIRSVRGLKSYEQYF. The CDR3 nucleotides are TGTGCCATCAGATCCGTCCGGGGGTTGAAATCCTACGAGCAGTACTTC.

The sample holds a few counts of this clone. J is TRBJ1-2 and V is TRBV9, with D possibly being TRBD1 (5 bases). Trimming cost V 3 bases and J 6 bases, with 18 bases left between them. The CDR3 is 15 residues long. Germline V gene lookup returns CDR1 SGDLS and CDR2 YYNGEE. The chain's CDR3 is CASSATVGQKDGYTF. CDR3 bases: TGTGCCAGCAGCGCCACGGTGGGGCAAAAGGATGGCTACACCTTC.

The chain links TRBV5-4 to TRBJ2-5; 8 bases map to TRBD2. Germline V gives CDR1 SGHNT, CDR2 YYREEE (reference sequence). V shed 3 bases, J shed 11 bases, and the junction held 15 bases outside the gene matches. The length of the CDR3 is 15 residues. Written as DNA, the CDR3 is TGTGCCAGCAGCTCTGAACTTCGCGGGGGGAAAGAGCAGTACTTC. This gives the protein CASSSELRGGKEQYF.

This clone is medium-sized (0.01 to 0.1%) within its sample. V and J are TRBV11-2 and TRBJ1-2, with D hard to call. Germline CDR1 and CDR2: SGHAT and FQNNGV. V was shortened by 4 bases and J by 6 bases, with 3 bases between the two germline ends. CDR3 size: 10 residues. The DNA of the CDR3 is TGTGCCAGCAGCTCTGATGGCTACACCTTC. It encodes CASSSDGYTF.

The chain is built from TRBV5-6 and TRBJ1-1; no clear D. V was trimmed by 3 bases and J by 11 bases, leaving 11 bases between them. The length of the CDR3 is 11 residues. Germline CDR1 reads SGHDT; CDR2 reads YYEEEE. The CDR3 is CASSSLSVAFF. The CDR3 bases are TGTGCCAGCAGCTCCCTCTCTGTGGCTTTCTTT.

This rearrangement joins TRBV5-6 to TRBJ1-2; tentative D call: TRBD1 (6 bases). Germline V gene data show CDR1 as SGHDT and CDR2 as YYEEEE. The CDR3 loop spans 15 amino acids. The germline V and J ends were trimmed by 2 bases and 0 bases, with 11 bases remaining between them. CDR3 amino acids: CASSLRDTSNYGYTF. Written as DNA, the CDR3 is TGTGCCAGCAGCTTAAGGGACACCTCTAACTATGGCTACACCTTC.

J is TRBJ2-2 and V is TRBV9; TRBD1 matches at 7 bases. Unmatched junction bases numbered 2, after V lost 3 bases and J lost 0 bases. The CDR3 loop spans 15 amino acids. Germline lookup yields CDR1 SGDLS and CDR2 YYNGEE. The CDR3 protein is CASSARGPNTGELFF. For the CDR3, the DNA is TGTGCCAGCAGCGCAAGGGGGCCGAACACCGGGGAGCTGTTTTTT.

The rearrangement links TRBV6-1 to TRBJ2-3; the D is unclear. Germline CDR1 reads MNHNS; CDR2 reads SASEGT. Deletions cut 7 bases from V and 6 bases from J, with 20 bases between. The CDR3 loop spans 15 amino acids. The CDR3 DNA follows: TGTGCCAGCACCGAGGCCCCGCAGTTGGCGGATACGCAGTATTTT. It translates to CASTEAPQLADTQYF.

This clone was observed a single time. This rearrangement joins TRBV9 to TRBJ1-1; tentatively, D is TRBD1 (6 bases). Germline V gives CDR1 SGDLS, CDR2 YYNGEE. Trimming removed 0 bases at V and 3 bases at J, with 6 bases between. The length of the CDR3 is 13 residues. Written as DNA, the CDR3 is TGTGCCAGCAGCGTAGACAGGGACACTGAAGCTTTCTTT. Residues: CASSVDRDTEAFF.